These 10 T cell receptor beta chains share one sample of origin, sequenced in a study of tumor-infiltrating lymphocytes in primary liver carcinoma. The roughly 19-33 mg bulk tissue piece was not sorted before simultaneous RNA and DNA extraction. From around 530 ng of total RNA, TCR beta-specific cDNA was reverse-transcribed using a constant-region primer. ARM-PCR was slightly modified, and three nested multiplex PCR rounds with it gave rise to the TCR beta libraries. Investigators reported that the first two PCR rounds, at roughly 11 cycles each, used TRBV1-TRBV30 forward primers with a C-beta reverse primer. TCRdb independently ran MiXCR on the multiplex PCR reads; one entry per CDR3 protein. The repertoire holds fewer than 250,000 distinct CDR3 sequences, with around four fifths as singletons. Sequencing was performed on tumor tissue from primary liver carcinoma. The receptors come from a man aged 35 to 55 with primary liver carcinoma and hepatitis B virus infection.

This clonotype was observed a handful of times. The CDR3 coding sequence is TGCAGCGTTGAAACAGACTCTAGTTTGAATAAGCAGTTCTTC. Translated: CSVETDSSLNKQFF. The chain has TRBV29-1 and TRBJ2-1; no reliable D call. With 2 bases removed from V and 11 bases from J, the gap between germline ends came to 19 bases. From germline, CDR1 is SQVTM and CDR2 ANQGSEA. CDR3 length equals 14 residues.

This clonotype has at least ten counts. The V and J genes are TRBV6-5 and TRBJ1-3; D remains unclear. Per germline, CDR1 MNHEY and CDR2 SVGAGI. There are 12 residues in the CDR3. V was pared by 4 bases and J by 9 bases, with 10 bases between. The CDR3, as DNA: TGTGCCAGCAGTTCACCAGCCGCCACCATATATTTT. This sequence encodes CASSSPAATIYF.

Concerning this clonotype itself: Germline is not matched at one junction end, which may reflect a read error. The rearrangement joins TRBV29-1 to TRBJ2-3, with 8 nucleotides matching TRBD1. Germline CDR1 and CDR2: SQVTM and ANQGSEA. The CDR3 covers 14 residues. For the CDR3, the DNA is TGCAGCGTTTGGGTGACAGGGGTCCGAGATACCCAGTATTTT. Its translation is CSVWVTGVRDTQYF.

Details on this clonotype: Its ends do not fully match the called genes, so a read error is possible. V is TRBV6-2 or TRBV6-3 and J is TRBJ1-1; D not resolved. Germline V gene sequence: CDR1 MNHEY, CDR2 SVGEGT. The CDR3 has 14 amino acids. The CDR3 spells CTSSYRGWGTEAFF. DNA for the CDR3: TGTACCAGCAGTTACCGTGGCTGGGGCACTGAAGCTTTCTTT.

As concerns this clonotype: It is likely a read error, because the conserved phenylalanine at the end of the CDR3 is missing. This sequence joins TRBV29-1 and TRBJ1-1, with no clear D. Trimming stripped 6 bases from V and 6 bases from J, with 14 bases between. Germline V lookup: CDR1 SQVTM, CDR2 ANQGSEA. The CDR3 loop spans 12 amino acids. Here the CDR3 reads CSVSHGRAEAFI. CDR3 bases: TGCAGCGTCTCTCATGGTAGGGCTGAAGCTTTCATT.

A remark on this clonotype: A read error may account for a junction end that differs from germline. The chain combines TRBV12-3 or TRBV12-4 with TRBJ2-2, with D tentatively TRBD1 (6 bases). The CDR3 has 16 amino acids. The CDR3 DNA reads as TGTGCCAGCAGTTTATTAGTCCCCAGGGACACCGGGGAGATGTTTTTT. It encodes CASSLLVPRDTGEMFF.

For this clonotype: A much larger clone sits a single nucleotide away, making a read error possible. This chain uses TRBV5-1 with TRBJ1-4; unclear D gene. This CDR3 has 14 residues. V was clipped by 3 bases and J by 8 bases, with 14 bases between them. The germline gives CDR1 SGHRS, CDR2 YFSETQ. The CDR3 bases are TGCGCCAGCAGCTATTTCGGGTCCGGAGAAAAACTGTTTTTT. It specifies CASSYFGSGEKLFF.

Comment on this clonotype: With a much larger clone just one base away, this may be a read error. The rearrangement joins TRBV28 to TRBJ2-3; TRBD1 aligns across 9 bases. This CDR3 contains 15 residues. V trimming: 8 bases; J trimming: 1 base; junction bases outside the gene matches: 7. The germline V gene encodes CDR1 MDHEN and CDR2 SYDVKM. The CDR3 loop is CASCLQGARTDTQYF. The CDR3 region has the DNA TGTGCCAGCTGTCTACAGGGGGCACGCACAGATACGCAGTATTTT.

With regard to this clonotype: Given a much more abundant clone one base away, this may be a read error. The chain has TRBV7-9 and TRBJ1-4, with 8 bases identical to TRBD1. The CDR3 loop spans 12 amino acids. The V gene end was trimmed by 5 bases and the J gene end by 11 bases; junction bases not matched to a gene: 4. CDR1 and CDR2 from the germline V gene are SEHNR and FQNEAQ (reference sequence). CDR3 in amino acids: CASSGWDRKLFF. CDR3 bases: TGTGCCAGCAGCGGATGGGACAGGAAACTGTTTTTT. The whole variable domain, remainder taken from reference TRBV7-9 and TRBJ1-4, is DTGVSQNPRHKITKRGQNVTFRCDPISEHNRLYWYRQTLGQGPEFLTYFQNEAQLEKSRLLSDRFSAERPKGSFSTLEIQRTEQGDSAMYLCASSGWDRKLFFGSGTQLSVL.

This clonotype has only a few counts. This may come from a read error, since a much larger clone is one base off. The chain employs TRBV6-4 and TRBJ2-3; D gene uncertain. The germline gives CDR1 MRHNA, CDR2 SNTAGT. V was trimmed by 2 bases and J by 2 bases, leaving 11 bases between them. This CDR3 contains 15 residues. CDR3 sequence reads: CASSDGVDLTDTQYF. The CDR3, as DNA: TGTGCCAGCAGTGACGGTGTGGATCTCACAGATACGCAGTATTTT.